The sequence of this T cell receptor beta chain was determined in a study of CD8+ T cells in alopecia areata (dated by TCRdb to 2017 to 2018). Regarding the complete study: Treated patients were enrolled in an open-label pilot trial of oral tofacitinib at 5 to 10 mg twice daily for moderate-to-severe alopecia areata. Amplification of TCRbeta CDR3 regions was done by immunoSEQ multiplex PCR using 35 Vbeta forward primers and 13 Jbeta reverse primers. In both human patients and the C3H/HeJ mouse model, the study applied high-throughput TCRbeta sequencing to look at T cell clonal expansion in alopecia areata. In treated patients, disease severity was measured using the SALT score, which gives the percentage of scalp surface area affected. Scalp clonality was compared among normal scalp (n=4), patchy alopecia areata scalp (n=8), and alopecia totalis/universalis scalp (n=8). The RNA source kit depended on sample type: the PAXgene miRNA kit for fixed scalp, the miRNeasy kit for PBMCs, and the RNeasy kit for mouse skin. Tofacitinib was given for 6 to 18 months, followed by 6 months of follow-up off drug to assess delayed response and recurrence. Scalp tissue and sorted CD4+ and CD8+ peripheral blood T cells from patchy and totalis/universalis alopecia areata patients and from healthy controls were covered by human TCRbeta sequencing. Patients on tofacitinib were biopsied at baseline and after 4 and 24 weeks of treatment, and several of the patients also had a later scalp biopsy. Study-level results and caveats: Shared TCR sequences between patients were less evident than in mice, which may be partly attributable to HLA diversity in the patient population. Higher clonality and more expanded CD8+ clones were observed in lesional scalp than in normal scalp, particularly in alopecia totalis/universalis, a finding suggestive of antigenic drive. Unlike mouse skin, where gammadelta T cells dominate, normal human skin contains resident alphabeta T cells that get sequenced too, which complicates analysis of the scalp TCR repertoire. Tofacitinib significantly decreased scalp clonality and the number of expanded CD8+ clones among the top 100 scalp clones. During tofacitinib treatment, many expanded lesional clones remained in scalp and blood, and this persistence may partly explain relapse after treatment is stopped. Because the treated cohort was small and had only one nonresponder, larger studies are needed to examine links between baseline CD8+ expansion and response.

The CDR3 holds 15 amino acids from the cysteine to the phenylalanine. The entry retains the CDR3 DNA only, 45 bases that are in frame from base 1. CDR1 and CDR2 are drawn from the germline V gene (reference sequence): LNHDA, SQIVND. V is clipped by 2 bases and J by 3 bases, and the sequence between their germline boundaries is 13 bases long. The method behind the library was the immunoSEQ multiplex PCR assay. RNA was extracted from all samples and reverse transcribed into cDNA, which served as template for TCR sequencing. SuperScript III was used for first-strand cDNA synthesis, primed with a 2:1 mix of oligo-dT and random hexamers. A synthetic immune receptor repertoire was used to gauge amplification bias, and whatever bias remained was removed computationally. In the paper's pipeline: After raw reads were preprocessed to remove errors, the CDR3 was defined following IMGT conventions as running from the conserved cysteine to phenylalanine. Clonality was calculated as 1 minus Shannon entropy normalized by log2 of the number of productive unique TCRs. CD4 or CD8 identity of scalp clones was inferred by cross-referencing scalp TCRbeta sequences with sorted blood CD4 and CD8 repertoires. TCRdb obtained this table from immuneACCESS and retained in-frame rearrangements with V and J assigned. These tables miss some clones; where compared with another copy, unresolved V genes account for less than half of the shortfall, and the remainder is unexplained. V, J and clone size are taken as reported in that table, and D and trimming were inferred from the DNA itself. This sample lists 130,000 to 150,000 clones; about four fifths were detected once. 20% to 30% of the sample is taken by the ten largest.

In light of the paper, this sample's time point label describes: around 28 days on oral tofacitinib. Read against the paper, the sample's treatment or condition label means: oral pan-JAK inhibitor, 5-10 mg twice daily. From alopecia areata patients, peripheral blood was collected along with lesional scalp punch biopsies. PBMCs were isolated by density centrifugation and stained for CD3, CD4 and CD8, after which CD4+ and CD8+ T cells were sorted on a FACSAria. This clone has a single count. Its antigen remains unidentified. Qualities for individual bases were not recorded, and no much larger clone is one base off.

The source material was CD8+ T cells sorted from blood, sampled at week 4, from a patient treated with tofacitinib. The receptor's source is a human donor with alopecia areata. The rearranged chain carries TRBV19 and TRBJ1-1; the D gene lacks a confident call. The nucleotide sequence is TGTGCCAGTAGTATAAGGGAGGTTCGATACACTGAAGCTTTCTTT. It specifies CASSIREVRYTEAFF.